This record looks at one T cell receptor beta chain sequence and its context. Its antigen is as yet unknown. This sample includes further DNA sequences coding for the same CDR3. This sample was included in a study of T cell responses to AZD1222 COVID-19 vaccine. In the study overall: Recipients boosted at about 4 weeks or about 12 weeks are pooled. Whole-study results and caveats: Donors in the cohort were predominantly white British and more often female, and clonal diversity was possibly underestimated. AZD1222 recipients seropositive at baseline numbered only 6 or 7.

The CDR3 runs 15 residues. In germline, CDR1 is SGHVS, CDR2 FNYEAQ. V gave up 2 bases and J gave up 2 bases, with 11 bases separating them. Sequencing was performed with immunoSEQ multiplex PCR; in TCRdb, only in-frame clones are kept and a portion is missing. The sample holds roughly 100,000 clones; roughly nine tenths are singletons and the top ten take just under 3%. The sequence came from an adult in good health. V and J are TRBV7-6 and TRBJ2-3, with a possible D match to TRBD1 (5 bases). Material: peripheral blood, obtained on day 0 of AZD1222 vaccination. In DNA, the CDR3 is TGTGCCAGCAGCTTAAGGGGTTTCTCCACAGATACGCAGTATTTT. Translation gives CASSLRGFSTDTQYF.